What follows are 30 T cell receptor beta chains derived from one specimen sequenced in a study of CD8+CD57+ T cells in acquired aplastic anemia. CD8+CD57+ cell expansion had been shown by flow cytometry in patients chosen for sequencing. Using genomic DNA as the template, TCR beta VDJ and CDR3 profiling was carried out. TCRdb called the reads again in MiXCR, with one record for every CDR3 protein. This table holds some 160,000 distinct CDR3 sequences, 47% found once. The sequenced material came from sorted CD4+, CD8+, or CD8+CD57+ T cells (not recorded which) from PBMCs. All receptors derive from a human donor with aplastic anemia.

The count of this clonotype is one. The CDR3 DNA sequence: TGTGCCAGCAGCTTAGTGATGGGGGCGAACACTGAAGCTTTCTTT. It codes for CASSLVMGANTEAFF. This sequence joins TRBV11-1 and TRBJ1-1; a weak D match, TRBD1 (6 bases). Germline-derived CDR1 and CDR2 are SGHAT and FQDESV (reference sequence). Trimming took 1 base from V and 1 from J, leaving 10 bases between them. This CDR3 spans 15 amino acids.

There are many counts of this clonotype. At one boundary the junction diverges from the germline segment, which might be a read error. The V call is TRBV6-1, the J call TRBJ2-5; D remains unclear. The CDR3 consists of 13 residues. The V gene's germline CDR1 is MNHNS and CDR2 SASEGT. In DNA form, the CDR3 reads TGTGCCAAACGGCCGCAGCTACAAGACACCCAGTACTTC. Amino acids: CAKRPQLQDTQYF.

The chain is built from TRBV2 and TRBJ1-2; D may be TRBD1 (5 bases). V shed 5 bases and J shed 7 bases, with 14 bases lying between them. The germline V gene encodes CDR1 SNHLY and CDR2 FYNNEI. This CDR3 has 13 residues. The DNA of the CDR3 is TGTGCCAGCAGTCCCGACGGGACCCCTGGCTACACCTTC. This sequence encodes CASSPDGTPGYTF.

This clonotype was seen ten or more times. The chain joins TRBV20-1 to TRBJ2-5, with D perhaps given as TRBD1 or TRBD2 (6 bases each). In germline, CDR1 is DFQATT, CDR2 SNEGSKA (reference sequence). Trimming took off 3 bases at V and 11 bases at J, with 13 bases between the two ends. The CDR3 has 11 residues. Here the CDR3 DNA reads TGCAGTGCTAGGGATGGGGGGCAGCAGTACTTC. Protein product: CSARDGGQQYF.

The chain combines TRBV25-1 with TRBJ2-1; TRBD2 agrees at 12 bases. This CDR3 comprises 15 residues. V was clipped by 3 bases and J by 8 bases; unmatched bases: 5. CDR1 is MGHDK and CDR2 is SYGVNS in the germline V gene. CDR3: CASSDKRLAGDEQFF. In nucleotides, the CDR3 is TGTGCCAGCAGTGATAAGAGACTAGCGGGAGATGAGCAGTTCTTC.

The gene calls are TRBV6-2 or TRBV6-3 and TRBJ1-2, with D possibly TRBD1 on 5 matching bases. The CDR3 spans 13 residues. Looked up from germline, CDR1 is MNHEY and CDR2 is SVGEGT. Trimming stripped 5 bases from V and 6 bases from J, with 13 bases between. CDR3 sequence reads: CASSRTRTHGYTF. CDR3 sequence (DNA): TGTGCCAGCAGTCGGACACGAACTCATGGCTACACCTTC.

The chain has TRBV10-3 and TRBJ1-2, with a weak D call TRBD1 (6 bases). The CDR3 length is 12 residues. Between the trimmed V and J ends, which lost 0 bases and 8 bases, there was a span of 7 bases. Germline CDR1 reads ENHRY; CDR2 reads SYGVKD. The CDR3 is CAISESTGGYTF. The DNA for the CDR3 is TGTGCCATCAGTGAGTCGACAGGAGGCTACACCTTC.

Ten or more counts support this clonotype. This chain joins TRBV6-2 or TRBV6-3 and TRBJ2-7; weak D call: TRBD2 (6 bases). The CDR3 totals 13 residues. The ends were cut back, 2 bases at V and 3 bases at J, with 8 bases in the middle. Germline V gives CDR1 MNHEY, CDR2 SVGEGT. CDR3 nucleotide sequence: TGTGCCAGCAGTTACGCGGGGAGCTACGAGCAGTACTTC. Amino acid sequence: CASSYAGSYEQYF.

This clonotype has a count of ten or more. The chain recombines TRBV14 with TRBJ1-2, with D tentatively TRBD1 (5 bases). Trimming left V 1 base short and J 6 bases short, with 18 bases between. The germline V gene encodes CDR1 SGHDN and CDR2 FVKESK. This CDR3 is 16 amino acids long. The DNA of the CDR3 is TGTGCCAGCAGCCAAGGGCCTATGTGGGGGTCTGATGGCTACACCTTC. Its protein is CASSQGPMWGSDGYTF. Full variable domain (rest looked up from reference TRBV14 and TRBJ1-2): EAGVTQFPSHSVIEKGQTVTLRCDPISGHDNLYWYRRVMGKEIKFLLHFVKESKQDESGMPNNRFLAERTGGTYSTLKVQPAELEDSGVYFCASSQGPMWGSDGYTFGSGTRLTVV.

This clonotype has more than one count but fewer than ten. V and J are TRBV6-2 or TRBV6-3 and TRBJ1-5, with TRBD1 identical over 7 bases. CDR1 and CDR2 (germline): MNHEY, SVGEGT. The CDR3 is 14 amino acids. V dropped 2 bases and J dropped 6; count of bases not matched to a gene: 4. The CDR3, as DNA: TGTGCCAGCAGTTACAGGGGGCAGGGTCAGCCCCAGCATTTT. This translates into CASSYRGQGQPQHF.

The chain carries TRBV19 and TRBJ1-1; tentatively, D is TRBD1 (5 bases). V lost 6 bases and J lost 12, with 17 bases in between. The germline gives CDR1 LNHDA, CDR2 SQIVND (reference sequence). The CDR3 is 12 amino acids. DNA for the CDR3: TGTGCCAGTAGCATCCTAGGCAGGGTTACTTTCTTT. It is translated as CASSILGRVTFF.

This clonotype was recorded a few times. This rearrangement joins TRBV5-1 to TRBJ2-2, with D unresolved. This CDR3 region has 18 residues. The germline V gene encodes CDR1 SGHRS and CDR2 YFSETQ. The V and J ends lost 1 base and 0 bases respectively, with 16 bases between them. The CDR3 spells CASSLNIGPSSNTGELFF. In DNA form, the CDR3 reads TGCGCCAGCAGCTTGAACATCGGGCCATCTTCGAACACCGGGGAGCTGTTTTTT.

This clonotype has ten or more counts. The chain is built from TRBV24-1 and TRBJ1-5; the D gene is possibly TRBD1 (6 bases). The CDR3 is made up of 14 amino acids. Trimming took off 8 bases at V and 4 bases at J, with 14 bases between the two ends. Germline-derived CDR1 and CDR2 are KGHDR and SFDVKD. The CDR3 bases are TGTGCCACCATGGAAGGGGGGGGGAATCAGCCCCAGCATTTT. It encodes CATMEGGGNQPQHF.

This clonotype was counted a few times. This CDR3 is CASLLRQGRTGYTF. The CDR3 region has the DNA TGTGCCAGCCTACTACGACAGGGGCGTACGGGCTACACCTTC. This chain links TRBV6-1 with TRBJ1-2; 8 bases line up with TRBD1. The CDR3 has 14 amino acids. V gave up 8 bases and J gave up 8 bases; unmatched junction bases: 13. Germline V gives CDR1 MNHNS, CDR2 SASEGT.

Here the CDR3 reads CASSLEGTSGAYEQYF. The CDR3, as DNA: TGTGCCAGCAGCCTCGAAGGGACTAGCGGGGCCTACGAGCAGTACTTC. This chain links TRBV2 with TRBJ2-7, with 13 bases matching TRBD2. This CDR3 is 16 amino acids long. The germline gives CDR1 SNHLY, CDR2 FYNNEI. Unmatched junction bases numbered 7, after V lost 6 bases and J lost 2 bases.

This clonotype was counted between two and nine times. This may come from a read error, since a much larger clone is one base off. CDR3 region: CASSTPGTDGQYF. DNA of the CDR3: TGTGCCAGCAGCACCCCCGGGACAGACGGGCAGTACTTC. The chain couples TRBV7-9 to TRBJ2-7; 7 bases map to TRBD1. This CDR3 contains 13 residues. With 5 bases clipped from V and 9 bases from J, the junction kept 10 bases outside the gene matches. CDR1 and CDR2 from the germline V gene are SEHNR and FQNEAQ (reference sequence).

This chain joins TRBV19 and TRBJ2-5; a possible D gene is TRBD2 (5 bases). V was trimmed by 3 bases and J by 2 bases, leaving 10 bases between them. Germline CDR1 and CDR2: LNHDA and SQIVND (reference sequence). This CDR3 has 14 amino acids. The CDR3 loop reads CASSMLARQETQYF. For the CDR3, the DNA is TGTGCCAGTAGTATGCTAGCAAGGCAAGAGACCCAGTACTTC.

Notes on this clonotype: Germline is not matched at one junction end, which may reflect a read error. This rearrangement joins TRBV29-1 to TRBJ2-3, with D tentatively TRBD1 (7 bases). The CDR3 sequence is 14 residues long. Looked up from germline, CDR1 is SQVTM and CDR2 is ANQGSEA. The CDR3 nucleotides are TGCAGCTATTCGGCGGGACGACGGACAGGTACGCAGTATTTT. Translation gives CSYSAGRRTGTQYF.

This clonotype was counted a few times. The CDR3 loop is CASSFRTDTQYF. CDR3 DNA: TGTGCCAGCAGCTTTCGTACAGATACGCAGTATTTT. The J gene is TRBJ2-3, the V gene TRBV5-8; D is uncertain. Germline values: CDR1 SGHTS, CDR2 YDEGEE. With 2 bases removed from V and 3 bases from J, the gap between germline ends came to 4 bases. The CDR3 is 12 residues long.

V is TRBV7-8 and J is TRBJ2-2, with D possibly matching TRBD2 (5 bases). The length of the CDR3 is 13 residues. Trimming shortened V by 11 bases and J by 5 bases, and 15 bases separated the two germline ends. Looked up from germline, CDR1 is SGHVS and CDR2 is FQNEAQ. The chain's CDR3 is CASKLRETGELFF. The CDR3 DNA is TGTGCCTCCAAGCTTAGGGAGACCGGGGAGCTGTTTTTT.

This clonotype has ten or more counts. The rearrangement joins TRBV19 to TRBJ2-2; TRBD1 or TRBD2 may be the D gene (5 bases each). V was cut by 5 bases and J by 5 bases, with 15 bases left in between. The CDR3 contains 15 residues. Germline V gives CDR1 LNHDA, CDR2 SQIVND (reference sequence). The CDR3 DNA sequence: TGTGCCAGTAGTGTGACTACTCAGGGAACCGGGGAGCTGTTTTTT. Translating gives CASSVTTQGTGELFF.

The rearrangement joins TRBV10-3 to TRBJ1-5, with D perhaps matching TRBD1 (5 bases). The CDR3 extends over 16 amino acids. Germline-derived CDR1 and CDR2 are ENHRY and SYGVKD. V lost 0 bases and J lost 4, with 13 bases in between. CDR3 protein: CAISESAGSENQPQHF. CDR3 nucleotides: TGTGCCATCAGTGAGTCGGCAGGGAGCGAAAATCAGCCCCAGCATTTT.

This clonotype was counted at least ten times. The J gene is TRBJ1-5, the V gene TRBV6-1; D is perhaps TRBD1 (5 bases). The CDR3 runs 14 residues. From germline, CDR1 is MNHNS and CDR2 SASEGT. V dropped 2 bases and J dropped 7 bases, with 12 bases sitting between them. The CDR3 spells CASSESEGRQPQHF. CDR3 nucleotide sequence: TGTGCCAGCAGTGAAAGCGAGGGGAGACAGCCCCAGCATTTT.

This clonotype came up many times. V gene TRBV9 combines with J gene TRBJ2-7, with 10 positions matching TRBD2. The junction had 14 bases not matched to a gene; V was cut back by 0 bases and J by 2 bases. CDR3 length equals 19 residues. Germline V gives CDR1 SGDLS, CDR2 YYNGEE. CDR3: CASSVGTAGGPSIPYEQYF. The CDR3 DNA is TGTGCCAGCAGCGTAGGAACAGCGGGAGGGCCGAGTATTCCCTACGAGCAGTACTTC.

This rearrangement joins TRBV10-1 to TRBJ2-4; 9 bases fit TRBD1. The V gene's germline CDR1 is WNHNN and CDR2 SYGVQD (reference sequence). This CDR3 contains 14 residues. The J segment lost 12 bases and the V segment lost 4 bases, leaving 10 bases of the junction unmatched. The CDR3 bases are TGCGCCAGCAGTGGACCGGGACAGGGTTACACTCAGTACTTC. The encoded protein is CASSGPGQGYTQYF.

CDR3 nucleotides: TGTGCCAGCAGCTCCGGGGGGGATAGCTCCTACGAGCAGTACTTC. Its translation is CASSSGGDSSYEQYF. This chain uses TRBV7-2 with TRBJ2-7, with 8 positions matching TRBD2. The CDR3 length is 15 residues. V trimming: 4 bases; J trimming: 0 bases; junction bases outside the gene matches: 5. The germline CDR1 and CDR2 sequences are SGHTA and FQGNSA.

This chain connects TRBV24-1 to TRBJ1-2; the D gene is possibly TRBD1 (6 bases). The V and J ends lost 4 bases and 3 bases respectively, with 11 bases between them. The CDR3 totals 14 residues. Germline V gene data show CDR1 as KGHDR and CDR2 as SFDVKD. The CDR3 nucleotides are TGTGCCACCAGTGAAACAGGGCAAGACTATGGCTACACCTTC. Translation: CATSETGQDYGYTF.

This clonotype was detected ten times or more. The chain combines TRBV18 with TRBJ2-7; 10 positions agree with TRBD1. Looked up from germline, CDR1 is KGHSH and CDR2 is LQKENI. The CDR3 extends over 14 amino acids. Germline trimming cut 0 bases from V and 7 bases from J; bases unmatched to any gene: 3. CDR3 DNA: TGTGCCAGCTCACCACCTGACAGGGGGCGGGAGCAGTACTTC. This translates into CASSPPDRGREQYF.

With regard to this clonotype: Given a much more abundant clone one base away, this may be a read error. DNA for the CDR3: TGTGCCAGCAGTTACCCCGGGGGGGCCCGAGAGACCCAGCACTTC. It translates to CASSYPGGARETQHF. The chain recombines TRBV25-1 with TRBJ2-5, with 8 positions matching TRBD2. From germline, CDR1 is MGHDK and CDR2 SYGVNS. CDR3 length: 15 residues.

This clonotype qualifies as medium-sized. The CDR3, as DNA: TGCAGCGTTGTGAACAGGGTTGTGGAGACCCAGTACTTC. It is translated as CSVVNRVVETQYF. The chain links TRBV29-1 to TRBJ2-5, with D perhaps TRBD1 (6 bases). V was cut by 4 bases and J by 5 bases, with 14 bases left in between. The CDR3 contains 13 residues. The germline CDR1 and CDR2 sequences are SQVTM and ANQGSEA.